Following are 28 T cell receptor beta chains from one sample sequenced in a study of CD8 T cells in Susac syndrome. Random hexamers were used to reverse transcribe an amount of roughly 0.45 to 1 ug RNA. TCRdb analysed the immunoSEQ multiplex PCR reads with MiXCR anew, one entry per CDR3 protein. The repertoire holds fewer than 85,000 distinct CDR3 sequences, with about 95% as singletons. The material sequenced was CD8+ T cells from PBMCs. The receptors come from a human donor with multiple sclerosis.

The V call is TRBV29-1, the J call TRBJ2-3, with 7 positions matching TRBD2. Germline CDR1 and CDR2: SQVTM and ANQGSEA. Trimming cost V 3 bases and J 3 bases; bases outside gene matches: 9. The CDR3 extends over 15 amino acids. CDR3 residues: CSVERSSGTTDTQYF. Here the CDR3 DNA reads TGCAGCGTTGAGCGTTCTAGCGGTACAACAGATACGCAGTATTTT.

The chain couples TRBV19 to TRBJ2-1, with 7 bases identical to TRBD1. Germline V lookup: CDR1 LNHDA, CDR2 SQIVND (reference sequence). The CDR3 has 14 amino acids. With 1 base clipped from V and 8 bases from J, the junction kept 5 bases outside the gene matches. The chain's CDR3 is CASSIGNRGDEQFF. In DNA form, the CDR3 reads TGTGCCAGTAGTATAGGAAACAGGGGCGATGAGCAGTTCTTC.

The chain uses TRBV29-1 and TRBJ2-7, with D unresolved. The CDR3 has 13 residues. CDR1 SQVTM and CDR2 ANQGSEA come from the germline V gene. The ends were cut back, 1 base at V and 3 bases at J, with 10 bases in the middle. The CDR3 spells CSVEVGSSYEQYF. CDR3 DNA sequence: TGCAGCGTTGAAGTAGGTAGCAGCTACGAGCAGTACTTC.

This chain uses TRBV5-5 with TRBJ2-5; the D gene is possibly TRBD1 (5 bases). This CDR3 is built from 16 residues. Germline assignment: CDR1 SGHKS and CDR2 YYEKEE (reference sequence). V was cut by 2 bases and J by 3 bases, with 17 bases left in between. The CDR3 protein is CASSLGTGFSEETQYF. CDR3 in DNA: TGTGCCAGCAGCTTAGGAACAGGCTTCTCGGAAGAGACCCAGTACTTC.

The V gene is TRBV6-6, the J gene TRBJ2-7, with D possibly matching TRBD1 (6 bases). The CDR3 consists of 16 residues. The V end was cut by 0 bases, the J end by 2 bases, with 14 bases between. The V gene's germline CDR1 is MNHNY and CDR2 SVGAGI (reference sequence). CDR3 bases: TGTGCCAGCAGTTACTCGCTGGGGGCGAACGCCTACGAGCAGTACTTC. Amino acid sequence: CASSYSLGANAYEQYF.

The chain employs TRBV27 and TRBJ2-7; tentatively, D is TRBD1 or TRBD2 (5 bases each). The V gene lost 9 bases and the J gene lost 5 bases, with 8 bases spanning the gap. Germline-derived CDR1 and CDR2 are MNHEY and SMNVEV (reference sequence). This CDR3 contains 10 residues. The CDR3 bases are TGTGCCAGTCGGGGCCACGAGCAGTACTTC. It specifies CASRGHEQYF.

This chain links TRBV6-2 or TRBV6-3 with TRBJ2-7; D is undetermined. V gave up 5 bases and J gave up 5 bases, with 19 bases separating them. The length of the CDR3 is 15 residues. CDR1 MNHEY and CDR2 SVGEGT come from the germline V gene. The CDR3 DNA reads TGTGCCAGCAGTCCCCTCGAGCTACGACCTAACGAGCAGTACTTC. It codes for CASSPLELRPNEQYF.

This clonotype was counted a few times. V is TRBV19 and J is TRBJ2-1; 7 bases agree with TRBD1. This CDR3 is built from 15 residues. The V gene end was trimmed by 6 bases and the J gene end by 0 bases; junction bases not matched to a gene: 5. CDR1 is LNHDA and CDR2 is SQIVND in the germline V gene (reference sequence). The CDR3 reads CASSPTGSSYNEQFF. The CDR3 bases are TGTGCCAGTAGCCCGACAGGGTCCTCCTACAATGAGCAGTTCTTC.

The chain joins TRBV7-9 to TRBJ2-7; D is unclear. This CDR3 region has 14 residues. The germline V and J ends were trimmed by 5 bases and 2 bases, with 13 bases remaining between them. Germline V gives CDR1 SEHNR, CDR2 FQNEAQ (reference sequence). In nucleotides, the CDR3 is TGTGCCAGCAGCCATCAGACGGTCCCCTACGAGCAGTACTTC. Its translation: CASSHQTVPYEQYF.

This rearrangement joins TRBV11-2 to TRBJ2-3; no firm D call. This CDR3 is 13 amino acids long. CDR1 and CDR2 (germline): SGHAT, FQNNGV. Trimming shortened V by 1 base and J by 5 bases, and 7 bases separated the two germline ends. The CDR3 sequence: CASSLGLIDTQYF. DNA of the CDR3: TGTGCCAGCAGCTTAGGCTTAATAGATACGCAGTATTTT.

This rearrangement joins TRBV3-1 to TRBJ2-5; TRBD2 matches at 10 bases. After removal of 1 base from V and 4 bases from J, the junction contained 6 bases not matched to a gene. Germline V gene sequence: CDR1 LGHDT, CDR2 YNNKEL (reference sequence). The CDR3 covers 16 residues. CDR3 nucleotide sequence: TGTGCCAGCAGCCAAGTGCTAGCGGGGGTGGGAGAGACCCAGTACTTC. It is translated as CASSQVLAGVGETQYF.

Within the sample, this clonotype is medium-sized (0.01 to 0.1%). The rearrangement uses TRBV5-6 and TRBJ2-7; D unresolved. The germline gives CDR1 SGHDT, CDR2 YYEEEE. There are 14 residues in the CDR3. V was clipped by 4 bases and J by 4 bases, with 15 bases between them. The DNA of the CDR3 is TGTGCCAGCAGCCCTGGACGGAATACGTACGAGCAGTACTTC. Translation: CASSPGRNTYEQYF.

The CDR3 region is CASSLDRDAYNEQFF. Written as DNA, the CDR3 is TGTGCCAGCAGCTTAGATCGGGACGCATACAATGAGCAGTTCTTC. The genes are TRBV7-6 and TRBJ2-1; either TRBD1 or TRBD2 may supply D (5 bases each). The CDR3 is made up of 15 amino acids. Trimming removed 1 base from V and 4 bases from J, with 11 bases in between. Germline V CDR1 and CDR2: SGHVS, FNYEAQ. Combining the CDR3 with reference TRBV7-6 and TRBJ2-1 gives the whole variable domain GAGVSQSPRYKVTKRGQDVALRCDPISGHVSLYWYRQALGQGPEFLTYFNYEAQQDKSGLPNDRFSAERPEGSISTLTIQRTEQRDSAMYRCASSLDRDAYNEQFFGPGTRLTVL.

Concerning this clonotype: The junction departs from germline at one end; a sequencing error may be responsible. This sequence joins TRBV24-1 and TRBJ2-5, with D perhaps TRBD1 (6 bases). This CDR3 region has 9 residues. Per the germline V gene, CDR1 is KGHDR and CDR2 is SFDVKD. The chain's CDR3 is CARRGDNNF. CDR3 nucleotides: TGTGCCAGGAGAGGGGACAATAACTTC.

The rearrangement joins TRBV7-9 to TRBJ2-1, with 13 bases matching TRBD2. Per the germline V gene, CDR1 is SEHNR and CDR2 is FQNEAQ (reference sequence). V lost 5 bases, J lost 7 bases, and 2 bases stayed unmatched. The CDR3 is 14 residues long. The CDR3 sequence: CASSPGLAGNEQFF. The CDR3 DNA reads TGTGCCAGCAGCCCGGGACTAGCGGGGAATGAGCAGTTCTTC.

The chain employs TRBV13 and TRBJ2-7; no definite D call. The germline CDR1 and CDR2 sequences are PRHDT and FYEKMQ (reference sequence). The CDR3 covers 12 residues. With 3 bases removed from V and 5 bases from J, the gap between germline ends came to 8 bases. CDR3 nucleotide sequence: TGTGCCAGCAGCTTCGAACCACACGAGCAGTACTTC. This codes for CASSFEPHEQYF.

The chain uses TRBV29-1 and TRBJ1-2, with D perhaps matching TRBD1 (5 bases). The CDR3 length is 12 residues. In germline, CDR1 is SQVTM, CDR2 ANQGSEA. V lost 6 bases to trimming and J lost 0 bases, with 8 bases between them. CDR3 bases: TGCAGCGTGGAGACAGCTAACTATGGCTACACCTTC. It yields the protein CSVETANYGYTF.

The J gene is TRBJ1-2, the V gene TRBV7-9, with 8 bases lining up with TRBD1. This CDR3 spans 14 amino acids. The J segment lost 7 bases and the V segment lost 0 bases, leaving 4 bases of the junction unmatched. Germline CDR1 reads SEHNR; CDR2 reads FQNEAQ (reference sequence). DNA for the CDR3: TGTGCCAGCAGCTTAGCGGACAGGGATGGTGGCTACACCTTC. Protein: CASSLADRDGGYTF. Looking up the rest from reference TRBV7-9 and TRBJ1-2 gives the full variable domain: DTGVSQNPRHKITKRGQNVTFRCDPISEHNRLYWYRQTLGQGPEFLTYFQNEAQLEKSRLLSDRFSAERPKGSFSTLEIQRTEQGDSAMYLCASSLADRDGGYTFGSGTRLTVV.

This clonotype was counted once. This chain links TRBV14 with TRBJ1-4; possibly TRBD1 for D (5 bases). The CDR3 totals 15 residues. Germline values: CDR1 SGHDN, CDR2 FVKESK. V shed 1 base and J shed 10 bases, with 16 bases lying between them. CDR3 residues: CASSQGAGGIAKLFF. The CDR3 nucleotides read TGTGCCAGCAGCCAAGGAGCGGGGGGAATCGCAAAACTGTTTTTT.

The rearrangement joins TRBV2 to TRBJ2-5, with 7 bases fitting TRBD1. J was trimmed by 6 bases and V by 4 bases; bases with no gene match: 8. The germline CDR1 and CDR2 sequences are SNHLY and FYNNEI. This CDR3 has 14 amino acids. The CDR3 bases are TGTGCCAGCAGTGCTGGGGACAGCTGGAAGACCCAGTACTTC. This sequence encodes CASSAGDSWKTQYF.

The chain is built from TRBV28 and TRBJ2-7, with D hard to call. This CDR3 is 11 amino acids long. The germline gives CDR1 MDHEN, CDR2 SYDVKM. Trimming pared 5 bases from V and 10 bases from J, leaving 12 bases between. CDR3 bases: TGTGCCAGCAGTGTTGGAGCCGTACAGTACTTC. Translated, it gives CASSVGAVQYF.

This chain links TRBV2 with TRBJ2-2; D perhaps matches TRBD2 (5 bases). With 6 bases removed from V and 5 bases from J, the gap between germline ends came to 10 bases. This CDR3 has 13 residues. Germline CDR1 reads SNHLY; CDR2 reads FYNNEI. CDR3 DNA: TGTGCCAGCAGCCGGACTGTAACCGGGGAGCTGTTTTTT. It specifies CASSRTVTGELFF.

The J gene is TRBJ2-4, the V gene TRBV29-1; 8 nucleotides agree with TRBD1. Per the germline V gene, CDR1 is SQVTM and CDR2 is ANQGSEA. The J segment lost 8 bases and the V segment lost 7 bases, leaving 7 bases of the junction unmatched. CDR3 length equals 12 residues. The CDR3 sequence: CSACGQGDIQYF. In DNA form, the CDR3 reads TGCAGCGCCTGCGGACAGGGAGACATTCAGTACTTC.

CDR3 region: CASSFSGGNNNEQFF. Written as DNA, the CDR3 is TGTGCCAGCAGTTTCAGCGGGGGGAATAACAATGAGCAGTTCTTC. The chain joins TRBV27 to TRBJ2-1; 9 positions match TRBD2. The CDR3 length is 15 residues. V trimming: 3 bases; J trimming: 5 bases; junction bases outside the gene matches: 5. Germline assignment: CDR1 MNHEY and CDR2 SMNVEV (reference sequence).

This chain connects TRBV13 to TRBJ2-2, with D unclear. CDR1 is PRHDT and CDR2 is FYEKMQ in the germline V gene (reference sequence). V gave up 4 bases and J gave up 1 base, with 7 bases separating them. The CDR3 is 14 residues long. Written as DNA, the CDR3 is TGTGCCAGCAGCTCCCAATTGAACACCGGGGAGCTGTTTTTT. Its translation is CASSSQLNTGELFF.

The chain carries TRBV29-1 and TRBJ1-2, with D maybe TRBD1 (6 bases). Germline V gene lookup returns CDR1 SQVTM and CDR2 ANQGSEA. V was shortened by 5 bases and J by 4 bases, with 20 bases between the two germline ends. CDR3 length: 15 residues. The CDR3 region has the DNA TGCAGCGTTTTTCCACCTCCCTCAGGGGTCTATGGCTACACCTTC. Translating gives CSVFPPPSGVYGYTF.

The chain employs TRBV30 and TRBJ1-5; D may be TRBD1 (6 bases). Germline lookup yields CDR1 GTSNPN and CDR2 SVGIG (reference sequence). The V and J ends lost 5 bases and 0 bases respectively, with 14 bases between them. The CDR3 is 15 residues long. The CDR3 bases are TGTGCCTGGGGACCGGGACATTCTAGCAATCAGCCCCAGCATTTT. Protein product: CAWGPGHSSNQPQHF.

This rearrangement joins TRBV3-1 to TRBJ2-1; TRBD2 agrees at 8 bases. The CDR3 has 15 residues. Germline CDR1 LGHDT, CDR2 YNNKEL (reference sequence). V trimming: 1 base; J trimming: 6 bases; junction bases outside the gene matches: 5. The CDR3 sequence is CASSQGLAPANEQFF. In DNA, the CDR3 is TGTGCCAGCAGCCAAGGACTAGCGCCGGCCAATGAGCAGTTCTTC.